This passage covers 14 T cell receptor beta chains from one sample sequenced in a study of shared clonotypes between healthy human individuals. Data came from immunoSEQ multiplex PCR; TCRdb stores just in-frame clones and leaves some out. Of some 2,100,000 clones listed, 90% to 96% are singletons. The sample comprised naive CD4+ T cells sorted from blood. Subset of the sample: CD45RA+ positively selected. These receptors all come from a man between 18 and 29 years old in good health.

This chain joins TRBV6-1 and TRBJ1-1, with a weak D call TRBD1 (5 bases). CDR3 length equals 13 residues. Germline V lookup: CDR1 MNHNS, CDR2 SASEGT. V lost 4 bases and J 11 bases, leaving 17 bases between the germline ends. The CDR3 DNA reads TGTGCCAGCAGTGTGGGCCCCGGGGCGAAGGCTTTCTTT. Translating gives CASSVGPGAKAFF.

This rearrangement joins TRBV19 to TRBJ2-2; TRBD1 aligns across 8 bases. The CDR3 loop spans 15 amino acids. Germline V gene sequence: CDR1 LNHDA, CDR2 SQIVND (reference sequence). V gave up 6 bases and J gave up 4 bases; unmatched junction bases: 7. This chain's CDR3 is CASRWAGGFTGELFF. Written as DNA, the CDR3 is TGTGCCAGTAGATGGGCAGGGGGCTTCACCGGGGAGCTGTTTTTT.

The chain couples TRBV6-5 to TRBJ2-7, with D perhaps TRBD2 (6 bases). V lost 0 bases and J 2 bases, leaving 14 bases between the germline ends. From germline, CDR1 is MNHEY and CDR2 SVGAGI. This CDR3 comprises 16 residues. DNA for the CDR3: TGTGCCAGCAGTTACTCGAGTTTTAGCGGTACCTACGAGCAGTACTTC. It is translated as CASSYSSFSGTYEQYF.

The gene calls are TRBV6-5 and TRBJ2-5, with TRBD1 as a possible D gene (8 bases). CDR3 length equals 14 residues. V shed 7 bases and J shed 10 bases, with 22 bases lying between them. From germline, CDR1 is MNHEY and CDR2 SVGAGI. Here the CDR3 DNA reads TGTGCCAGCACCGGACAGGGCGGGAGTATTGACCAGTACTTC. It translates to CASTGQGGSIDQYF.

The chain is built from TRBV7-3 and TRBJ2-6, with a tentative D call TRBD1 (5 bases). Between the trimmed V and J ends, which lost 8 bases and 0 bases, there was a span of 8 bases. The CDR3 has 14 residues. Germline V gene lookup returns CDR1 SGHTA and CDR2 FQGTGA. CDR3 in amino acids: CASQTDSGANVLTF. The CDR3 DNA is TGTGCCAGCCAGACAGACTCTGGGGCCAACGTCCTGACTTTC.

The gene calls are TRBV5-5 and TRBJ1-1; no clear D. From germline, CDR1 is SGHKS and CDR2 YYEKEE (reference sequence). V was pared by 2 bases and J by 5 bases, with 10 bases between. The CDR3 extends over 13 amino acids. The DNA for the CDR3 is TGTGCCAGCAGCTTATACGTAGGGACTGAAGCTTTCTTT. Amino acid sequence: CASSLYVGTEAFF.

In its sample, this clone was seen once. The rearrangement links TRBV14 to TRBJ1-1; no reliable D call. Germline V gene sequence: CDR1 SGHDN, CDR2 FVKESK. The CDR3 runs to 14 residues. Trimming removed 3 bases from V and 0 bases from J, with 8 bases in between. The CDR3: CASSQDRMNTEAFF. The DNA of the CDR3 is TGTGCCAGCAGCCAGGATCGGATGAACACTGAAGCTTTCTTT.

This chain uses TRBV6-5 with TRBJ2-7, with unresolved D. The CDR3 is 15 amino acids. Germline CDR1 and CDR2: MNHEY and SVGAGI. Between the trimmed V and J ends, which lost 7 bases and 0 bases, there was a span of 16 bases. CDR3 amino acids: CASTSFGAGSYEQYF. CDR3 in DNA: TGTGCCAGCACCTCCTTTGGTGCAGGCTCCTACGAGCAGTACTTC.

The CDR3 DNA reads TGTGCCAGCAGCCGGGACGGAGTGAACACTGAAGCTTTCTTT. It yields the protein CASSRDGVNTEAFF. The J gene is TRBJ1-1, the V gene TRBV11-3; tentative D call: TRBD1 (5 bases). Trimming cost V 5 bases and J 0 bases, with 10 bases left between them. Germline CDR1 is SGHNT and CDR2 is YENEEA. The CDR3 totals 14 residues. The full variable domain, with the rest looked up from reference TRBV11-3 and TRBJ1-1, is EAGVVQSPRYKIIEKKQPVAFWCNPISGHNTLYWYLQNLGQGPELLIRYENEEAVDDSQLPKDRFSAERLKGVDSTLKIQPAELGDSAVYLCASSRDGVNTEAFFGQGTRLTVV.

The chain combines TRBV27 with TRBJ1-2, with TRBD1 identical over 9 bases. Germline values: CDR1 MNHEY, CDR2 SMNVEV (reference sequence). CDR3 length: 16 residues. V was pared by 4 bases and J by 4 bases, with 10 bases of the junction left unmatched. The CDR3 DNA is TGTGCCAGCAGTTCTAGACAGGGGGTTGTTGGCTATGGCTACACCTTC. Translating it yields CASSSRQGVVGYGYTF.

This clone has more than one count but fewer than ten. V is TRBV5-1 and J is TRBJ2-1; 9 bases are shared with TRBD2. The length of the CDR3 is 15 residues. After removal of 4 bases from V and 2 bases from J, the junction contained 4 bases not matched to a gene. CDR1 and CDR2 from the germline V gene are SGHRS and YFSETQ. In DNA, the CDR3 is TGCGCCAGCAGCAATAGCGGGGGAACCTACAATGAGCAGTTCTTC. This gives the protein CASSNSGGTYNEQFF.

This clone is a singleton in its sample. The CDR3 coding sequence is TGTGCCAGCGCCCACAGGACAGTCTACGAGCAGTACTTC. Amino acids: CASAHRTVYEQYF. J is TRBJ2-7 and V is TRBV27; the D gene is possibly TRBD1 (6 bases). This CDR3 is 13 amino acids long. Trimming left V 8 bases short and J 3 bases short, with 14 bases between. Germline CDR1 is MNHEY and CDR2 is SMNVEV (reference sequence).

This chain joins TRBV7-8 and TRBJ2-4, with D perhaps TRBD1 or TRBD2 (6 bases each). Germline assignment: CDR1 SGHVS and CDR2 FQNEAQ. The CDR3 contains 17 residues. V lost 5 bases and J lost 0, with 17 bases in between. The CDR3 region has the DNA TGTGCCAGCAGCCCGGTGGGGGGCCTCCTAGCCAAAAACATTCAGTACTTC. Translating gives CASSPVGGLLAKNIQYF. Full variable domain (rest looked up from reference TRBV7-8 and TRBJ2-4): GAGVSQSPRYKVAKRGQDVALRCDPISGHVSLFWYQQALGQGPEFLTYFQNEAQLDKSGLPSDRFFAERPEGSVSTLKIQRTQQEDSAVYLCASSPVGGLLAKNIQYFGAGTRLSVL.

Only one count was recorded for this clone. The gene calls are TRBV5-1 and TRBJ1-2; D ambiguous. Germline V gives CDR1 SGHRS, CDR2 YFSETQ. Trimming shortened V by 7 bases and J by 0 bases, and 10 bases separated the two germline ends. The CDR3 sequence is 13 residues long. CDR3 in amino acids: CASSSRTNYGYTF. CDR3 nucleotides: TGCGCCAGCTCCTCGAGAACTAACTATGGCTACACCTTC.